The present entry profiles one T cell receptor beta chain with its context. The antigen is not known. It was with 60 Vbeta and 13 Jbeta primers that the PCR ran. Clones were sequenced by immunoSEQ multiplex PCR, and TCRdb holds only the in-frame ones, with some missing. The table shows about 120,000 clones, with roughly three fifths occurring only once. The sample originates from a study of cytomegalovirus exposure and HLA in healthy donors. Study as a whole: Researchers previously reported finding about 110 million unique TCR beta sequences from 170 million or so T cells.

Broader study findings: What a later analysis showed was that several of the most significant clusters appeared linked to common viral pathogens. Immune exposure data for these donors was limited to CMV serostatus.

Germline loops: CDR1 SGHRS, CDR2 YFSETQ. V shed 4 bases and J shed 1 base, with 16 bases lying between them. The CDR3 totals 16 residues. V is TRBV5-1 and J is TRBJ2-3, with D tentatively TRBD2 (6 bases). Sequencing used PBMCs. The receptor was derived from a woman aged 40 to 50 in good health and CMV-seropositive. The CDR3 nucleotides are TGCGCCAGCAGCCTCTCGGCGTCTAGCGGCACAGATACGCAGTATTTT. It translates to CASSLSASSGTDTQYF.